This TCR beta chain originates from a study of blood T cell repertoires in COVID-19 (dated by TCRdb to between 2020 and 2021). Notes on the research overall: Collaborator samples came from the United States, Italy and Spain and covered acute and convalescent phases of COVID-19. The material from the prospective study consisted of cDNA or gDNA derived from T cells, B-cell-depleted T cells, or PBMCs. Subjects who had been exposed to COVID-19, were actively infected with it, or had recovered from it provided the deeply sampled blood TCRbeta repertoires that made up the dataset. The repertoires were released in a freely available public database intended as a resource for research on the immune response to SARS-CoV-2. The samples were drawn from two sources: the first 160 participants of the ongoing ImmuneRACE study, and 1,200 or so subjects contributed by 6 global collaborators. The sample metadata nearly always contained a de-identified subject ID, COVID-19 status, age in years and sex. HLA class I and class II types, where available, came from metadata supplied by the sample provider rather than from assay-based typing.

The immunoSEQ Assay, a bias-controlled multiplex PCR, was used to amplify TCRbeta CDR3 regions from genomic DNA. The original methods were these. The number of nucleated cells in each sample was estimated by amplification of reference gene primers within the assay. To quantify the absolute abundance of each unique TCRbeta CDR3 rearrangement, sequence reads were collapsed and filtered. For each sample, productive Simpson clonality was calculated as the square root of Simpson's diversity index across productive rearrangements. TCRdb obtained this table from immuneACCESS and retained in-frame rearrangements with V and J assigned. These tables miss some clones; where compared with another copy, unresolved V genes account for less than half of the shortfall, and the remainder is unexplained. D and trimming were read from the DNA, whereas the V and J calls and clone size are those reported in that table. The sample data list 440,000 or so clones, and 89% of these were observed just once. The ten most abundant clones make up approximately 1.5% of the sample.

One collaborating source in Seattle enrolled patients during active infection and followed them longitudinally through the course of disease. Collaborating institutions collected whole blood in K2EDTA tubes following their own protocols. For TCRbeta analysis, collaborators shipped samples in one of three forms: frozen whole blood, isolated PBMCs, or DNA extracted from either of those sample types. CDR1 and CDR2, per the germline V gene (reference sequence), are MNHEY and SMNVEV. V sheds 4 bases and J sheds 1 base, leaving 8 bases between their ends. Reading from cysteine to phenylalanine, the CDR3 counts 13 amino acids. Kept here is only the CDR3 DNA, which spans 39 bases and is read in frame from base 1. Paper-wide results and their limitations: Clinical and demographic metadata were provided uncurated, with the amount varying by source and participant.

On this clone: This receptor's antigen is unknown. Base-call qualities are not available, and no considerably larger clone is one nucleotide away.

This sequence was found in a woman between 35 and 50 years old with COVID-19, enrolled during active disease. The sequence joins TRBV27 to TRBJ2-7; the D gene is unclear. Input material: peripheral blood. The CDR3 in this case is CASSSTDSYEQYF. The DNA is TGTGCCAGCAGTTCGACTGATTCCTACGAGCAGTACTTC.